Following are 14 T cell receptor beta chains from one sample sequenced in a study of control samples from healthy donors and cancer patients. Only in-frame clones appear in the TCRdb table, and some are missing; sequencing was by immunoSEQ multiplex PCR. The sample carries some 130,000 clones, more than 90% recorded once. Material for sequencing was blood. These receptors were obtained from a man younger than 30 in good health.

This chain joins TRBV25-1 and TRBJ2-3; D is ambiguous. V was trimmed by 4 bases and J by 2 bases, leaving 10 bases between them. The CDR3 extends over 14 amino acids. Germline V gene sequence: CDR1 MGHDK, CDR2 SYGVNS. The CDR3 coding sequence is TGTGCCAGCAGTGCGGCAGCCCTCACAGATACGCAGTATTTT. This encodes CASSAAALTDTQYF.

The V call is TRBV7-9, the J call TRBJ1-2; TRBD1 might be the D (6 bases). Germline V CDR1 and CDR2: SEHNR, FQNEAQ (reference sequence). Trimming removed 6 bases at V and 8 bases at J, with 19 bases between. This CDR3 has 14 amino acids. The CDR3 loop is CASSSFAGEHGYTF. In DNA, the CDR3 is TGTGCCAGCAGTTCCTTTGCAGGGGAACACGGCTACACCTTC.

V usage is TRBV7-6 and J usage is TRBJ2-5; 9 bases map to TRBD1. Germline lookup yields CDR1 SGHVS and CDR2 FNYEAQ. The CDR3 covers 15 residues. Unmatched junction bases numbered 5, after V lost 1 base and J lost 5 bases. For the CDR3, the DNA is TGTGCCAGCAGCTTAGGGCTACAGGGGGCCGAGACCCAGTACTTC. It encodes CASSLGLQGAETQYF. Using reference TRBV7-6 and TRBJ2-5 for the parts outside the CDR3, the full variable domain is GAGVSQSPRYKVTKRGQDVALRCDPISGHVSLYWYRQALGQGPEFLTYFNYEAQQDKSGLPNDRFSAERPEGSISTLTIQRTEQRDSAMYRCASSLGLQGAETQYFGPGTRLLVL.

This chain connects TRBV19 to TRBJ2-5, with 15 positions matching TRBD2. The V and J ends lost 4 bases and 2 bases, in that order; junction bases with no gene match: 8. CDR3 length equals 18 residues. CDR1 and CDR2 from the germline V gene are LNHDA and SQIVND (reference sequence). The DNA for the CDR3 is TGTGCCAGTAGTAAGCAACCGGGACTAGCGGGGGGACAAGAGACCCAGTACTTC. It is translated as CASSKQPGLAGGQETQYF. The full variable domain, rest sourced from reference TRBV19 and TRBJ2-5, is DGGITQSPKYLFRKEGQNVTLSCEQNLNHDAMYWYRQDPGQGLRLIYYSQIVNDFQKGDIAEGYSVSREKKESFPLTVTSAQKNPTAFYLCASSKQPGLAGGQETQYFGPGTRLLVL.

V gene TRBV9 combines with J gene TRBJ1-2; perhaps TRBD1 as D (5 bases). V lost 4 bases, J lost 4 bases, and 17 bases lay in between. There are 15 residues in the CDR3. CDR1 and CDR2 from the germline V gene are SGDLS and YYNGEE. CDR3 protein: CASSPGTGGGYGYTF. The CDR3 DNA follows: TGTGCCAGCAGCCCCGGGACTGGGGGTGGCTATGGCTACACCTTC.

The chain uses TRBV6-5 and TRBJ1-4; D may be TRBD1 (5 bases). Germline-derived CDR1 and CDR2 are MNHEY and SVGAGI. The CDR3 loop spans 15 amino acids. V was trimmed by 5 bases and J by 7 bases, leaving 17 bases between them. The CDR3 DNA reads TGTGCCAGCAGTAAAAACCGGGACGGTCCTGAAAAACTGTTTTTT. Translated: CASSKNRDGPEKLFF.

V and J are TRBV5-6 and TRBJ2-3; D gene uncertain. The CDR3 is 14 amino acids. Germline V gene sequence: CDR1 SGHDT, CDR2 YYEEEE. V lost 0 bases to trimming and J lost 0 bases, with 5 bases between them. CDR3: CASSLAQSTDTQYF. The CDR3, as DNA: TGTGCCAGCAGCTTGGCCCAGAGCACAGATACGCAGTATTTT. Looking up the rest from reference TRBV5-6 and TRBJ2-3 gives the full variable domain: DAGVTQSPTHLIKTRGQQVTLRCSPKSGHDTVSWYQQALGQGPQFIFQYYEEEERQRGNFPDRFSGHQFPNYSSELNVNALLLGDSALYLCASSLAQSTDTQYFGPGTRLTVL.

This chain's CDR3 is CASSVRDSNQPQHF. CDR3 sequence (DNA): TGTGCCAGCAGCGTTAGGGACAGTAATCAGCCCCAGCATTTT. The rearrangement uses TRBV27 and TRBJ1-5; 7 nucleotides align to TRBD1. The CDR3 loop spans 14 amino acids. Germline lookup yields CDR1 MNHEY and CDR2 SMNVEV (reference sequence). Trimming cost V 6 bases and J 4 bases; bases outside gene matches: 6.

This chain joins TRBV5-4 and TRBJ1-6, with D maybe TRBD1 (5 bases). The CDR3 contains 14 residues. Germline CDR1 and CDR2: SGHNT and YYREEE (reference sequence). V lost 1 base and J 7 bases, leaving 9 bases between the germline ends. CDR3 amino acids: CASSLRGDNSPLHF. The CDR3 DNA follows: TGTGCCAGCAGCTTGAGAGGGGACAATTCACCCCTCCACTTT.

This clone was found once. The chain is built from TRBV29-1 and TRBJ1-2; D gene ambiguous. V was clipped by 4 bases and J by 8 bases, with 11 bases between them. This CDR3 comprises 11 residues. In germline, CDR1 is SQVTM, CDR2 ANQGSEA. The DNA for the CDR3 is TGCAGCGTTGGACCGAGGCAGGGCTACACCTTC. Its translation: CSVGPRQGYTF.

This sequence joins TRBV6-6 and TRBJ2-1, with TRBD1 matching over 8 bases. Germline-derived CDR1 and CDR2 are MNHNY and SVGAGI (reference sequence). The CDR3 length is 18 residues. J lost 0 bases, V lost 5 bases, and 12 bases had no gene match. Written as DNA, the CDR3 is TGTGCCAGCAGTCAGATAAGCAGGGGGCGCAGCTCCTACAATGAGCAGTTCTTC. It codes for CASSQISRGRSSYNEQFF.

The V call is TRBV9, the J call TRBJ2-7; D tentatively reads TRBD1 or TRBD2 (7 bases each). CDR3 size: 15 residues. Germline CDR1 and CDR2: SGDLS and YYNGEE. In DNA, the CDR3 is TGTCCCCGCAGCGCAGGGGGGGGAAGCTCCTACGAGCAGTACTTC. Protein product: CPRSAGGGSSYEQYF.

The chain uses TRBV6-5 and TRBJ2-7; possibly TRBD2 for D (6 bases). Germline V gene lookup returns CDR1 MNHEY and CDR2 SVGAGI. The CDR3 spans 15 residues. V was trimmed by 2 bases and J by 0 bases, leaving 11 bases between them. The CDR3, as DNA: TGTGCCAGCAGTTACCAGACGGACTACTCCTACGAGCAGTACTTC. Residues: CASSYQTDYSYEQYF.

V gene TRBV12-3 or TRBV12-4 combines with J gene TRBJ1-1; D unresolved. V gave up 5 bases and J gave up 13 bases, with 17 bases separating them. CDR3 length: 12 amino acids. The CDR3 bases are TGTGCCAGCAGTCAAGTCCGGGGATTTGATTTCTTT. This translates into CASSQVRGFDFF.